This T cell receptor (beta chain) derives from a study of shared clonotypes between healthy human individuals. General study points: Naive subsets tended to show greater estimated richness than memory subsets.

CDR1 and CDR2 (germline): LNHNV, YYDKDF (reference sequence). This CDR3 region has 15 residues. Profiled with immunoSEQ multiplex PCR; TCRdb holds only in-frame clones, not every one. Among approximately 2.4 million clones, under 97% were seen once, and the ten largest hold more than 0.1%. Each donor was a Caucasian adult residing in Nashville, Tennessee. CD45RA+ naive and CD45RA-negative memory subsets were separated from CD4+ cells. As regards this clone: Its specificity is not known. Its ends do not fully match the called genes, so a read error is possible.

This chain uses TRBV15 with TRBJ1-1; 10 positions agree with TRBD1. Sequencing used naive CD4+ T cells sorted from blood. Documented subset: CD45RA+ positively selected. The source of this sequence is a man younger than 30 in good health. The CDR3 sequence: CATSTLGQGNPEAFF. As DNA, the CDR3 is TGTGCCACCAGCACATTGGGACAGGGGAACCCTGAAGCTTTCTTT.